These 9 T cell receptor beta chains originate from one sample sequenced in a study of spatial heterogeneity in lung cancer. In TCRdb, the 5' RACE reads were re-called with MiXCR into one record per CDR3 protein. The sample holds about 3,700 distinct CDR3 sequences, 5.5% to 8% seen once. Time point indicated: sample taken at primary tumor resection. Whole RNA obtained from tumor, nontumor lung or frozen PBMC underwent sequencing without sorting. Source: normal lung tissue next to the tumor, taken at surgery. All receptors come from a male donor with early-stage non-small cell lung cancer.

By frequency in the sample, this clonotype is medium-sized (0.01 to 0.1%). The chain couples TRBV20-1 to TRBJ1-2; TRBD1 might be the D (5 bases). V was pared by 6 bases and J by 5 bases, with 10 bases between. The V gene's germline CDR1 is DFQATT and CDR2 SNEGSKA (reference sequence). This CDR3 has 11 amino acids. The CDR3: CSATDTYGYTF. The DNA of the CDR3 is TGCAGTGCCACGGACACTTATGGCTACACCTTC.

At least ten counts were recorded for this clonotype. CDR3 bases: TGCGCCAGCAGCTTGGAGGCAGGCTTTGGGGCCAACGTCCTGACTTTC. Protein: CASSLEAGFGANVLTF. The rearrangement uses TRBV5-1 and TRBJ2-6; no reliable D call. Germline V CDR1 and CDR2: SGHRS, YFSETQ. V gave up 0 bases and J gave up 3 bases, with 10 bases separating them. The CDR3 consists of 16 residues.

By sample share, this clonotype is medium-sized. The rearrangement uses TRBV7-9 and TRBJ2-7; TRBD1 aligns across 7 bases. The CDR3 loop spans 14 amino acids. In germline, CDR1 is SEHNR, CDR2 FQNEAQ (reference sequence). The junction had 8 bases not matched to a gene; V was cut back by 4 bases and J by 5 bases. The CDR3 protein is CASSSHDREDEQYF. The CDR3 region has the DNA TGTGCCAGCAGCTCCCACGACAGGGAAGACGAGCAGTACTTC.

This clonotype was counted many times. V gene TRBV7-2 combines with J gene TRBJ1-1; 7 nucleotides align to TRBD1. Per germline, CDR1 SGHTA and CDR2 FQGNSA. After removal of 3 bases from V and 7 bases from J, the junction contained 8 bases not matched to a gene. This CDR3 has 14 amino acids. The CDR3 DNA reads TGTGCCAGCAGCTTCTCCGGGACAGCGGTTGAAGCTTTCTTT. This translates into CASSFSGTAVEAFF.

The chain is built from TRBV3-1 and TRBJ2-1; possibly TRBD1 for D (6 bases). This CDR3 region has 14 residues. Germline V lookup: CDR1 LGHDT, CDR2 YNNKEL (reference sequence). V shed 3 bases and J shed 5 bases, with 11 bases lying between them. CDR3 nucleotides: TGTGCCAGCAGCCACCAGGGGTTTCACAATGAGCAGTTCTTC. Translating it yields CASSHQGFHNEQFF.

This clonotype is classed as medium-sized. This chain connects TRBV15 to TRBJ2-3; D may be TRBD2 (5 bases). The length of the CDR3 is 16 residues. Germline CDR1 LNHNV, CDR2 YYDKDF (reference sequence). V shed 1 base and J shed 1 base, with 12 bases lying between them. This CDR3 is CATSRGLNPRTDTQYF. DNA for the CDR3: TGTGCCACCAGCAGAGGACTAAACCCCCGCACAGATACGCAGTATTTT.

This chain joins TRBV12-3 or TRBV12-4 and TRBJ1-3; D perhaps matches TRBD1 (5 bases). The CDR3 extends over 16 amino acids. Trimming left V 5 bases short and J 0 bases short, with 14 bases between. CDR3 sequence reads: CASSPGTSFSGNTIYF. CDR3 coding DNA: TGTGCCAGCAGTCCCGGGACCTCTTTCTCTGGAAACACCATATATTTT.

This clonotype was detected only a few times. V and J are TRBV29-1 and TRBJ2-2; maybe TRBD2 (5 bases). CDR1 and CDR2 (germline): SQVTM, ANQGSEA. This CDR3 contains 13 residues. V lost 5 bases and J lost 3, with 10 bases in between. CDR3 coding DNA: TGCAGCGTTTTTGCGCGGGACACCGGGGAGCTGTTTTTT. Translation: CSVFARDTGELFF.

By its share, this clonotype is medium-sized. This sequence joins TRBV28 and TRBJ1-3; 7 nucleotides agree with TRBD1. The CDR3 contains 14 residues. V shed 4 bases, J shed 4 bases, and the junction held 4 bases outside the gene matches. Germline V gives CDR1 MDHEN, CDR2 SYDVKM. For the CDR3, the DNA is TGTGCCAGCAGTTCAGGGGGAGAGGGAAACACCATATATTTT. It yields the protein CASSSGGEGNTIYF.